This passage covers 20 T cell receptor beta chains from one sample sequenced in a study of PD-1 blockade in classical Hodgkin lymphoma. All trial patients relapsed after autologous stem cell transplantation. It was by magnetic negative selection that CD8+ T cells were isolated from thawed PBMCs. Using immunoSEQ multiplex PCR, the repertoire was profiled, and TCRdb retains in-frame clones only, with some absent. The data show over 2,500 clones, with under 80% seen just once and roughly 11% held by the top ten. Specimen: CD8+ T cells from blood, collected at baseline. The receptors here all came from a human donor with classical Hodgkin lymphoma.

CDR3: CASSQRLGQTYGYTF. CDR3 sequence (DNA): TGTGCCAGCAGTCAGAGGCTGGGACAGACCTATGGCTACACCTTC. The chain joins TRBV27 to TRBJ1-2; 7 bases match TRBD1. The germline CDR1 and CDR2 sequences are MNHEY and SMNVEV (reference sequence). The CDR3 runs to 15 residues. V lost 5 bases, J lost 4 bases, and 10 bases stayed unmatched.

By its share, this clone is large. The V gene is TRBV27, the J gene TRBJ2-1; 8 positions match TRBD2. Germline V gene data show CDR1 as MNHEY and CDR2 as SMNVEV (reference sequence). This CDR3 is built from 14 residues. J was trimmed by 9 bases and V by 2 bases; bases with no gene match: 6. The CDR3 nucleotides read TGTGCCAGCAGTTTAATAGCGGGGCGGGGTGAGCAGTTCTTC. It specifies CASSLIAGRGEQFF.

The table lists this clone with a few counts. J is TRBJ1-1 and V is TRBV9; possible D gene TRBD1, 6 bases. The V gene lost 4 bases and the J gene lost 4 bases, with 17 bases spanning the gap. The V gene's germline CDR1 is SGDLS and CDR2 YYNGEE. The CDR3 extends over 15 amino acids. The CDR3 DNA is TGTGCCAGCAGCTATTCTAAAACAGGGCGCACTGAAGCTTTCTTT. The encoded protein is CASSYSKTGRTEAFF.

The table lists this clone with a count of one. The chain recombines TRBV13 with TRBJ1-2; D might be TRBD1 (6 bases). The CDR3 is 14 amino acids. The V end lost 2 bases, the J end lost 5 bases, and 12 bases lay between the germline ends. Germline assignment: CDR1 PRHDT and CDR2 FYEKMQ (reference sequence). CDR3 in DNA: TGTGCCAGCAGCTTATCAGCAGGGGTATATGGCTACACCTTC. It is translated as CASSLSAGVYGYTF. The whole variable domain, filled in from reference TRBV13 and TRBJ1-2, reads AAGVIQSPRHLIKEKRETATLKCYPIPRHDTVYWYQQGPGQDPQFLISFYEKMQSDKGSIPDRFSAQQFSDYHSELNMSSLELGDSALYFCASSLSAGVYGYTFGSGTRLTVV.

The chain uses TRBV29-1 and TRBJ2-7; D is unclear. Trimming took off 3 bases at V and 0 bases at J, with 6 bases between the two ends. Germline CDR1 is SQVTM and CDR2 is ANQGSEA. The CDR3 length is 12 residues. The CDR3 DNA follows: TGCAGCGTTGAGGGAAGCTCCTACGAGCAGTACTTC. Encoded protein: CSVEGSSYEQYF.

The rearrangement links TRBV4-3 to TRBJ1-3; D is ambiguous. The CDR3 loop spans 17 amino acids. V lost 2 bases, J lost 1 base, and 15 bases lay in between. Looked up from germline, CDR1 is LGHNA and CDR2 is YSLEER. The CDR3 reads CASSQSRVSLSGNTIYF. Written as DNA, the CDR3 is TGCGCCAGCAGCCAATCTAGAGTCAGTCTGTCTGGAAACACCATATATTTT.

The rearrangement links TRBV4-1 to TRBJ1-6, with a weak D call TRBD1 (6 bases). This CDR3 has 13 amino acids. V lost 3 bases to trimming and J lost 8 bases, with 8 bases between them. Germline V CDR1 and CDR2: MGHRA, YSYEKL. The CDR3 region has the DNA TGCGCCAGCAGCCAGGACAGTCATTCACCCCTCCACTTT. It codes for CASSQDSHSPLHF.

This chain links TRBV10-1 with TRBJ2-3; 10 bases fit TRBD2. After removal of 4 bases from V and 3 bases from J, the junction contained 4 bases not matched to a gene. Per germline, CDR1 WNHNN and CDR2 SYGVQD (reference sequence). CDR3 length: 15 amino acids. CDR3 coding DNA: TGCGCCAGCAGTGCGTATAGCGGGAGGACAGATACGCAGTATTTT. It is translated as CASSAYSGRTDTQYF.

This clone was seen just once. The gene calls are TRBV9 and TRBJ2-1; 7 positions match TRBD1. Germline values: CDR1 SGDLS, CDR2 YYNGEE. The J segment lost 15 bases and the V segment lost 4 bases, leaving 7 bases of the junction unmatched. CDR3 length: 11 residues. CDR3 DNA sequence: TGTGCCAGCAGCTACGGACAGGAAAGGTTCTTC. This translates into CASSYGQERFF.

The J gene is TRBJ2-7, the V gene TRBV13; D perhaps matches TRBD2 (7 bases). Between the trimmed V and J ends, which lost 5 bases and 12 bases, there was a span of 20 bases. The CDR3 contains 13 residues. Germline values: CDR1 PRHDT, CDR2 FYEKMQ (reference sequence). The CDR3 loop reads CASSAEGGSASYF. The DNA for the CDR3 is TGTGCCAGCAGCGCCGAGGGGGGGAGTGCGTCGTACTTC. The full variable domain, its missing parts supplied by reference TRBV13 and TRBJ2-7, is AAGVIQSPRHLIKEKRETATLKCYPIPRHDTVYWYQQGPGQDPQFLISFYEKMQSDKGSIPDRFSAQQFSDYHSELNMSSLELGDSALYFCASSAEGGSASYFGPGTRLTVT.

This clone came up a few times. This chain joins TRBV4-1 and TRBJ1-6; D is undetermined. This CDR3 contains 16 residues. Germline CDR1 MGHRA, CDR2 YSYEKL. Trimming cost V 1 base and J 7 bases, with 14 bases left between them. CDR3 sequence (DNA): TGCGCCAGCAGCCAAGGGTTGTGGGCCAACAATTCACCCCTCCACTTT. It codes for CASSQGLWANNSPLHF.

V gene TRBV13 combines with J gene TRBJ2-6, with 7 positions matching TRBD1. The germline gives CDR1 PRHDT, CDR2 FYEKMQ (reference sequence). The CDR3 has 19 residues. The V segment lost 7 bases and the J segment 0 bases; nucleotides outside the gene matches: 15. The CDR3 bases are TGTGCCAGCACCAGTGAGTCCGAGACAGGGATCTCTGGGGCCAACGTCCTGACTTTC. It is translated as CASTSESETGISGANVLTF.

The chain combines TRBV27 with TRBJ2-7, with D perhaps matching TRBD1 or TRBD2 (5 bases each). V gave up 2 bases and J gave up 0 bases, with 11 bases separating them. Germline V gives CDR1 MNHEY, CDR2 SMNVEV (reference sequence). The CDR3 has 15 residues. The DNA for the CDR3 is TGTGCCAGCAGTTTAAGGCCGGGGCGCTCCTACGAGCAGTACTTC. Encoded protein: CASSLRPGRSYEQYF.

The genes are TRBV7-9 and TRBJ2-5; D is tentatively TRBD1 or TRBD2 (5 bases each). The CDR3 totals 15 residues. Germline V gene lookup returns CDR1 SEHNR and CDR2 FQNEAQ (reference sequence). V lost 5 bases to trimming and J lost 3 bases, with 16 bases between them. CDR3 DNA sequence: TGTGCCAGCAGCACAAATTACCTGGGGGAAGAGACCCAGTACTTC. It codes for CASSTNYLGEETQYF.

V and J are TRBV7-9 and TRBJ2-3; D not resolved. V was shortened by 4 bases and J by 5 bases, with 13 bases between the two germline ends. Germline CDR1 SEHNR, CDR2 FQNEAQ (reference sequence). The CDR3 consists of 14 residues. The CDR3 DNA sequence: TGTGCCAGCAGCTCCCTAATGGATCAAGATACGCAGTATTTT. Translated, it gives CASSSLMDQDTQYF.

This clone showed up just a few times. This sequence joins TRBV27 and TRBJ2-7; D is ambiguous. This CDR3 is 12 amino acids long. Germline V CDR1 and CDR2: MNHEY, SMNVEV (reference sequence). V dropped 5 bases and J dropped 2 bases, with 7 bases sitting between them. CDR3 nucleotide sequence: TGTGCCAGCAGTCATGGACCCTACGAGCAGTACTTC. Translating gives CASSHGPYEQYF.

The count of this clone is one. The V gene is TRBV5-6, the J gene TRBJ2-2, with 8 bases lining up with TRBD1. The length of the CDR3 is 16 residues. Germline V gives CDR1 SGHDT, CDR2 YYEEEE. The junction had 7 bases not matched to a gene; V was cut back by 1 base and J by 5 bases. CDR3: CASSLFSGQGTGELFF. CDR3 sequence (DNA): TGTGCCAGCAGCTTGTTCTCCGGACAGGGAACCGGGGAGCTGTTTTTT.

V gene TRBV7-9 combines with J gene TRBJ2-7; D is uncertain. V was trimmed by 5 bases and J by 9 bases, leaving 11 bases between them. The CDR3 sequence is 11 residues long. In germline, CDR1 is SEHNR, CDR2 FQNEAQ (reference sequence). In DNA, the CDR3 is TGTGCCAGCAGCCCTTCCGTCGGGCAGTACTTC. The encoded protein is CASSPSVGQYF.

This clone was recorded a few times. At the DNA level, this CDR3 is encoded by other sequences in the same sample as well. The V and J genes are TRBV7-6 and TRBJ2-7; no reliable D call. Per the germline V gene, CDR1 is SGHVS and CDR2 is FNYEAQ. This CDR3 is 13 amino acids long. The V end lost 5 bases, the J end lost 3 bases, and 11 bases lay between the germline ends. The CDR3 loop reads CASSPGPNYEQYF. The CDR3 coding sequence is TGTGCCAGCAGCCCCGGGCCGAACTACGAGCAGTACTTC.

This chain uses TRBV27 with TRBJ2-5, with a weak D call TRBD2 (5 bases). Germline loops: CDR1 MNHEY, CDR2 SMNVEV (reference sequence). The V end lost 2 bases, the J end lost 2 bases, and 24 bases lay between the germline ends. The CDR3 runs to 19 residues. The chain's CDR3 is CASSLLPRASDGNQETQYF. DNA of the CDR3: TGTGCCAGCAGTTTACTCCCTCGCGCTTCCGACGGGAATCAAGAGACCCAGTACTTC.